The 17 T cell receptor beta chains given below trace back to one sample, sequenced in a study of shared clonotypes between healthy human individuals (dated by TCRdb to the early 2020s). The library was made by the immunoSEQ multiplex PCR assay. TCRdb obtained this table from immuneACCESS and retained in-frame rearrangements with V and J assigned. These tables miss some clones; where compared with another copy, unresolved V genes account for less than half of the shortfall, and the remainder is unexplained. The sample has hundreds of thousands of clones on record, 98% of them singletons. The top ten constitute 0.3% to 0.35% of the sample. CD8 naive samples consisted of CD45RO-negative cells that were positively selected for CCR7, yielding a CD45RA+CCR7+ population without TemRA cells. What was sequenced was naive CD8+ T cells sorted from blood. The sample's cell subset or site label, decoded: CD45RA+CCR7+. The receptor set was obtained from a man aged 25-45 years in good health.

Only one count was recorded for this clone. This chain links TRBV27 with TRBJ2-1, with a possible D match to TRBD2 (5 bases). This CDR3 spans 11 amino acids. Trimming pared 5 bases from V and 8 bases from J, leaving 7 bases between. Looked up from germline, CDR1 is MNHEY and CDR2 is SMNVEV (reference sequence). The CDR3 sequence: CASSRSDEQFF. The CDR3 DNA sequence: TGTGCCAGCAGTCGTAGCGATGAGCAGTTCTTC.

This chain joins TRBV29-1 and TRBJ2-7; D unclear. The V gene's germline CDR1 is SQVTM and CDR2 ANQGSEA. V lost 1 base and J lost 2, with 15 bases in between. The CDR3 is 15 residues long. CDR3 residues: CSVEGLPGRPYEQYF. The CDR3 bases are TGCAGCGTTGAAGGCCTCCCGGGTCGCCCCTACGAGCAGTACTTC.

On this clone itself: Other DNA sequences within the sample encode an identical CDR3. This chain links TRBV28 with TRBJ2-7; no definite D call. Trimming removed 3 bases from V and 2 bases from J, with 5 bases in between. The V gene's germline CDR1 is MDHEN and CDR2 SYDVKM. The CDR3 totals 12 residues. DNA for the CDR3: TGTGCCAGCAGTTTCCAAACCTACGAGCAGTACTTC. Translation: CASSFQTYEQYF.

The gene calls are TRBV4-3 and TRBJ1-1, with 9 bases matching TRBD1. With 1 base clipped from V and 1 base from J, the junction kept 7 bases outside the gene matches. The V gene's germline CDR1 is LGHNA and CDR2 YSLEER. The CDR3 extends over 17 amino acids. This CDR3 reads CASSQVLQGATNTEAFF. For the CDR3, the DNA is TGCGCCAGCAGCCAAGTATTACAGGGGGCTACGAACACTGAAGCTTTCTTT.

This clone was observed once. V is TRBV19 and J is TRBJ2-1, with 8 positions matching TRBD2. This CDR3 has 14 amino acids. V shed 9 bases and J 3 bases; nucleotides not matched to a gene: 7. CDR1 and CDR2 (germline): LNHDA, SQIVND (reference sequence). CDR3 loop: CASMSREGYNEQFF. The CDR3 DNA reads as TGTGCCAGCATGAGCCGGGAGGGCTACAATGAGCAGTTCTTC.

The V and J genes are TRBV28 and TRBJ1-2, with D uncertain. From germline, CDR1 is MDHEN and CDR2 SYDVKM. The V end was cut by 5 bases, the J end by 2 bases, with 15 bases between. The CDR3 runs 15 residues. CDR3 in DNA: TGTGCCAGCAGTCCCCCCACCGGGCCCAACTATGGCTACACCTTC. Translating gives CASSPPTGPNYGYTF.

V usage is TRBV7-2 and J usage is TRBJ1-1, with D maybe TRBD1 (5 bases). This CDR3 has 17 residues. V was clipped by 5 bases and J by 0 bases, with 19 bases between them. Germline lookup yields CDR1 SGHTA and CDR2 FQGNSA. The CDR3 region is CASSPSWGAGMNTEAFF. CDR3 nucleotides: TGTGCCAGCAGCCCCTCCTGGGGTGCAGGGATGAACACTGAAGCTTTCTTT.

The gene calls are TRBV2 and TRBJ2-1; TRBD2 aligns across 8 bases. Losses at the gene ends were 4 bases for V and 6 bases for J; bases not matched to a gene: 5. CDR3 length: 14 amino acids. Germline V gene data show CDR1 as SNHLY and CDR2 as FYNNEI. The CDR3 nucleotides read TGTGCCAGCAGTGTACTAGCGGAGGGCAATGAGCAGTTCTTC. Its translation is CASSVLAEGNEQFF.

The CDR3 loop reads CASSLTGVRQAYEQYF. The CDR3 DNA is TGTGCCAGCAGCTTAACGGGGGTCCGGCAGGCGTACGAGCAGTACTTC. V gene TRBV7-9 combines with J gene TRBJ2-7; tentatively, D is TRBD2 (6 bases). CDR3 size: 16 residues. V was clipped by 2 bases and J by 4 bases, with 18 bases between them. Germline assignment: CDR1 SEHNR and CDR2 FQNEAQ (reference sequence).

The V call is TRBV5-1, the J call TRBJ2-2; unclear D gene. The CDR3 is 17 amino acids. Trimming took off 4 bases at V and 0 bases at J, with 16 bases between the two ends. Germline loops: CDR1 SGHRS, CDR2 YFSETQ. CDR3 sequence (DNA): TGCGCCAGCAGCCCAGAAAAATTGGGCACGAACACCGGGGAGCTGTTTTTT. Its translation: CASSPEKLGTNTGELFF.

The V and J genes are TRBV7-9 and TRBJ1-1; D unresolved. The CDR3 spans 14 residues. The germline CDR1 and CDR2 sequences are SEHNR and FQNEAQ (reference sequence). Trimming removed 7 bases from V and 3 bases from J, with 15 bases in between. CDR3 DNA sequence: TGTGCCAGCATCCTGGGGATCGGGTACACTGAAGCTTTCTTT. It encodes CASILGIGYTEAFF.

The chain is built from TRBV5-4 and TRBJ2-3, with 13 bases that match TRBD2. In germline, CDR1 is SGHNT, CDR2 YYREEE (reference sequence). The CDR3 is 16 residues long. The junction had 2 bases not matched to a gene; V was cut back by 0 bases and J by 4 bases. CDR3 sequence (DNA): TGTGCCAGCAGCTTGGGGACTAGCGGGAGTGCAGATACGCAGTATTTT. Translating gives CASSLGTSGSADTQYF.

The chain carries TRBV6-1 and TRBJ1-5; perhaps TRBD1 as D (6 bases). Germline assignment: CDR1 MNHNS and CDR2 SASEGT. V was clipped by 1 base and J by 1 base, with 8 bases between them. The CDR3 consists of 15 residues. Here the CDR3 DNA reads TGTGCCAGCAGTGAAGGGACAGTGAGCAATCAGCCCCAGCATTTT. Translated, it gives CASSEGTVSNQPQHF.

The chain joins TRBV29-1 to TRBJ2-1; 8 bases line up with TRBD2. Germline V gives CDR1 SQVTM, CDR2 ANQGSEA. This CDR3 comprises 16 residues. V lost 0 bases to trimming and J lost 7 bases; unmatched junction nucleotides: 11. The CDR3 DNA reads TGCAGCGTTGAAGATGACGGGGGACTAGTAAGTAATGAGCAGTTCTTC. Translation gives CSVEDDGGLVSNEQFF.

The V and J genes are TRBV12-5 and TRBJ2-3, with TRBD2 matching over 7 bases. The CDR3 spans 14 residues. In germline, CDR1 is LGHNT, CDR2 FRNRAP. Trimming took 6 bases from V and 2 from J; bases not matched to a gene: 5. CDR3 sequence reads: CASGPGGLTDTQYF. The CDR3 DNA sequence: TGTGCTAGTGGCCCGGGAGGCCTCACAGATACGCAGTATTTT. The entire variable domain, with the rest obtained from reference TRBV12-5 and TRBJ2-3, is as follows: DARVTQTPRHKVTEMGQEVTMRCQPILGHNTVFWYRQTMMQGLELLAYFRNRAPLDDSGMPKDRFSAEMPDATLATLKIQPSEPRDSAVYFCASGPGGLTDTQYFGPGTRLTVL.

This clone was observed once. CDR3 sequence reads: CASSFGPSYEQYF. CDR3 nucleotide sequence: TGTGCCAGCAGTTTCGGTCCTTCCTACGAGCAGTACTTC. The chain carries TRBV6-5 and TRBJ2-7, with unresolved D. The V end lost 4 bases, the J end lost 1 base, and 8 bases lay between the germline ends. CDR1 is MNHEY, CDR2 SVGAGI, per germline. CDR3 size: 13 residues.

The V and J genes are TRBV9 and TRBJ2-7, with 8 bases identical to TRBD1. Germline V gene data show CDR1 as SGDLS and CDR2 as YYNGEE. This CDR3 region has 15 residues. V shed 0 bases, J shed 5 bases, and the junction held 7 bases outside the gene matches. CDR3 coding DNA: TGTGCCAGCAGCGTAGCAGGGGGCCTTGCCCACGAGCAGTACTTC. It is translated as CASSVAGGLAHEQYF.